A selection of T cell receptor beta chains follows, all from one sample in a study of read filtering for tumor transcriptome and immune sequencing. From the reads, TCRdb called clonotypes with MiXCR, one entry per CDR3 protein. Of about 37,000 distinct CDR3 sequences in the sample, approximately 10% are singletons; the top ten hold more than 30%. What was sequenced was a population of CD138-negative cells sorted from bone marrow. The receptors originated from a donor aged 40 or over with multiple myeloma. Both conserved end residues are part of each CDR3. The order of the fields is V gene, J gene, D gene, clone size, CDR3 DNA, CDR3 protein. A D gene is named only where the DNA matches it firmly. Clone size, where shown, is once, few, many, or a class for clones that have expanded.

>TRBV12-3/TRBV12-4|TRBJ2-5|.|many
TGTGCCAGCAGTTTGGAGGCCGGGATCCAAGAGACCCAGTACTTC
CASSLEAGIQETQYF
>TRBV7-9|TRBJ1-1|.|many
TGTGCCAGCAGCCCTAGTGTTCGTTTGGGCACTGAAGCTTTCTTT
CASSPSVRLGTEAFF
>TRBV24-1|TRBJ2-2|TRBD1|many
TGTGCCACCAGCCCCGGACAGGGGAGGGACACCGGGGAGCTGTTTTTT
CATSPGQGRDTGELFF
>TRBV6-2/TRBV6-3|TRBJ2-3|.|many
TGTGCCAGCTCCCAGGAGTCAGATACGCAGTATTTT
CASSQESDTQYF
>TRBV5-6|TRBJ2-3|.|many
TGTGCCAGCAGCCCGGGACTTCTCACAGATACGCAGTATTTT
CASSPGLLTDTQYF
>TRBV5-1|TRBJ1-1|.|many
TGCGCCAGCAGGGGAGGAACTGAAGCTTTCTTT
CASRGGTEAFF
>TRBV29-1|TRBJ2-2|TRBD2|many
TGCAGCGTTTACCCCTCGGGAGGACCCGGGGAGCTGTTTTTT
CSVYPSGGPGELFF
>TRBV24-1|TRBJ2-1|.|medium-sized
TGTGCCACCAGTGATCGCCCCAACAGGGGAGGCTACAATGAGCAGTTCTTC
CATSDRPNRGGYNEQFF
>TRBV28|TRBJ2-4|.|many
TGTGCCAGCAGTCTCCAGGGGTCGGGGAACATTCAGTACTTC
CASSLQGSGNIQYF
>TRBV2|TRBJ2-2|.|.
TGTGCCAGCAATGACCTCGGGACCCCCTCCGGGGAGCTGTTTTTT
CASNDLGTPSGELFF
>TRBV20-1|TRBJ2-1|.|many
TGCAGTGCCGAAGAACGGGGGGCCAATGAGCAGTTCTTC
CSAEERGANEQFF
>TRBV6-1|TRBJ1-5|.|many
TGTGCCAGCAGTGAAGCTTCCCTACAGCCCCAGCATTTT
CASSEASLQPQHF
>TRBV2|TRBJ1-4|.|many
TGTGCCAGCAGTGAAGCGCGAGCCGGGACAATGTTTTTT
CASSEARAGTMFF